Presented here are 30 T cell receptor beta chains from one specimen sequenced in a study of blood T cells in healthy people across ages (dated by TCRdb to 2015 to 2017). The library came from 5' RACE. Sequencing was carried out with an Illumina HiSeq 2500. A second PCR of roughly 7 to 11 cycles was performed with a sample-barcoded 5' primer and a J-beta primer mix. Clones were called with MiXCR by TCRdb after fastp trimmed the public reads at Q25, and only in-frame beta chains were retained. Every CDR3 protein is listed once, alongside the most common genes and DNA of its rows. For this sample the table gives about 1.4 million distinct CDR3 sequences, of which around 55% were detected only once. Roughly 7% of the sample rests with the top ten. The specimen was blood. Source of these receptors: a man aged 18 to 29 in good health.

The J gene is TRBJ2-5, the V gene TRBV6-1; D perhaps matches TRBD2 (6 bases). Trimming took off 8 bases at V and 1 base at J, with 20 bases between the two ends. Germline CDR1 MNHNS, CDR2 SASEGT. The CDR3 loop spans 16 amino acids. CDR3 in amino acids: CASSLNGGQIQETQYF. CDR3 sequence (DNA): TGTGCCAGCTCCCTAAATGGAGGGCAGATCCAAGAGACCCAGTACTTC.

Of note for this clonotype: This clone may be a read error of a much larger clone one base away. The chain carries TRBV6-5 and TRBJ2-3; D not certain. Germline CDR1 reads MNHEY; CDR2 reads SVGAGI. The CDR3 loop spans 13 amino acids. V was trimmed by 5 bases and J by 0 bases, leaving 6 bases between them. The CDR3, as DNA: TGTGCCAGCAGTACCGACAGCACAGATACGCAGTATTTT. This translates into CASSTDSTDTQYF.

Only a few counts were recorded for this clonotype. The chain uses TRBV12-3 or TRBV12-4 and TRBJ2-5, with TRBD1 identical over 7 bases. The V segment lost 5 bases and the J segment 5 bases; nucleotides outside the gene matches: 5. The CDR3 loop spans 13 amino acids. The DNA of the CDR3 is TGTGCCAGCAGTCCAACAGGGGACGAGACCCAGTACTTC. The encoded protein is CASSPTGDETQYF.

This CDR3 is CSAWGLDRETYGYTF. CDR3 coding DNA: TGCAGTGCCTGGGGTTTGGACAGGGAAACCTATGGCTACACCTTC. The V gene is TRBV20-1, the J gene TRBJ1-2; TRBD1 matches at 8 bases. Germline CDR1 DFQATT, CDR2 SNEGSKA (reference sequence). The CDR3 runs to 15 residues. With 6 bases clipped from V and 4 bases from J, the junction kept 13 bases outside the gene matches.

The J gene is TRBJ1-2, the V gene TRBV6-2 or TRBV6-3; weak D call: TRBD1 (6 bases). The CDR3 spans 16 residues. Germline V lookup: CDR1 MNHEY, CDR2 SVGEGT. Trimming took off 6 bases at V and 2 bases at J, with 19 bases between the two ends. CDR3 DNA sequence: TGTGCCAGCAGCAGAGGCAGCAGGGGTGGAAACTATGGCTACACCTTC. Its translation is CASSRGSRGGNYGYTF.

V gene TRBV27 combines with J gene TRBJ2-3; possibly TRBD1 or TRBD2 for D (5 bases each). The CDR3 has 14 residues. Germline V gene data show CDR1 as MNHEY and CDR2 as SMNVEV (reference sequence). V lost 5 bases and J lost 4, with 13 bases in between. Here the CDR3 reads CASSLLGTADTQYF. The CDR3 DNA reads TGTGCCAGCAGTCTCTTAGGGACCGCAGATACGCAGTATTTT.

This clonotype occurred a few times. This chain links TRBV6-6 with TRBJ2-3, with D perhaps matching TRBD2 (5 bases). Germline V gene lookup returns CDR1 MNHNY and CDR2 SVGAGI (reference sequence). The CDR3 runs 14 residues. V was cut by 2 bases and J by 4 bases, with 10 bases left in between. CDR3 loop: CASSYRGLPDTQYF. The DNA for the CDR3 is TGTGCCAGCAGTTACCGTGGACTGCCAGATACGCAGTATTTT.

The chain has TRBV20-1 and TRBJ2-7; D is unclear. Germline V gene data show CDR1 as DFQATT and CDR2 as SNEGSKA (reference sequence). Trimming pared 0 bases from V and 2 bases from J, leaving 14 bases between. The CDR3 consists of 15 residues. The CDR3 bases are TGCAGTGCTAGAGATGTCACCACCACCCCCTACGAGCAGTACTTC. This encodes CSARDVTTTPYEQYF.

The J gene is TRBJ2-4, the V gene TRBV12-3 or TRBV12-4; D may match TRBD1 or TRBD2 (6 bases each). The last part of the DNA fits TRBJ2-7 better; the J call may be wrong. The CDR3 is 13 residues long. CDR3 sequence reads: CASRGGDQYEQYF. The CDR3 coding sequence is TGTGCCAGCAGGGGGGGCGACCAGTACGAGCAGTACTTC.

This clonotype was observed a handful of times. CDR3 amino acids: CSVGTNYGYTF. Here the CDR3 DNA reads TGCAGCGTGGGTACTAACTATGGCTACACCTTC. The chain uses TRBV29-1 and TRBJ1-2; D gene uncertain. Trimming stripped 6 bases from V and 0 bases from J, with 5 bases between. This CDR3 has 11 residues. Germline V gene sequence: CDR1 SQVTM, CDR2 ANQGSEA.

The chain carries TRBV5-1 and TRBJ2-6; possible D gene TRBD1, 6 bases. The CDR3 extends over 17 amino acids. Germline values: CDR1 SGHRS, CDR2 YFSETQ. The V and J ends lost 1 base and 0 bases respectively, with 11 bases between them. In nucleotides, the CDR3 is TGCGCCAGCAGCTTGTGGACAGACAGCTCTGGGGCCAACGTCCTGACTTTC. Translating it yields CASSLWTDSSGANVLTF. The entire variable domain, with the rest obtained from reference TRBV5-1 and TRBJ2-6, is as follows: KAGVTQTPRYLIKTRGQQVTLSCSPISGHRSVSWYQQTPGQGLQFLFEYFSETQRNKGNFPGRFSGRQFSNSRSEMNVSTLELGDSALYLCASSLWTDSSGANVLTFGAGSRLTVL.

In its sample, this clonotype was seen once. The genes are TRBV29-1 and TRBJ2-3; TRBD1 aligns across 7 bases. From germline, CDR1 is SQVTM and CDR2 ANQGSEA. The CDR3 is 12 amino acids. J was trimmed by 4 bases and V by 7 bases; bases with no gene match: 5. The chain's CDR3 is CSGRQGPDTQYF. The CDR3 DNA sequence: TGCAGCGGCCGACAGGGACCAGATACGCAGTATTTT.

Note on this clonotype: A single base separates this from a much larger clone, so it may be a read error. V and J are TRBV7-2 and TRBJ2-3; D possibly corresponds to TRBD2 (6 bases). V lost 0 bases, J lost 5 bases, and 18 bases lay in between. The germline V gene encodes CDR1 SGHTA and CDR2 FQGNSA. The CDR3 totals 17 residues. CDR3 DNA: TGTGCCAGCAGCTTAGCCGCCTCTAGCGAGAGGGGAGATACGCAGTATTTT. Protein product: CASSLAASSERGDTQYF.

The chain couples TRBV6-6 to TRBJ1-1; D unresolved. The germline gives CDR1 MNHNY, CDR2 SVGAGI (reference sequence). V lost 2 bases and J lost 7, with 8 bases in between. This CDR3 has 12 amino acids. In DNA form, the CDR3 reads TGTGCCAGCAGTTACACCGGATTTGAAGCTTTCTTT. The encoded protein is CASSYTGFEAFF.

This clonotype was seen a handful of times. V gene TRBV27 combines with J gene TRBJ2-5, with D possibly matching TRBD1 (6 bases). The J call may not be correct, given that the DNA end is closer to TRBJ2-7. The CDR3 runs 13 residues. Germline V lookup: CDR1 MNHEY, CDR2 SMNVEV (reference sequence). The CDR3 loop reads CASRQGHYYEQYF. CDR3 coding DNA: TGTGCCAGCCGGCAGGGGCATTACTACGAGCAGTACTTC.

The chain carries TRBV6-5 and TRBJ2-5; 8 positions agree with TRBD1. Germline loops: CDR1 MNHEY, CDR2 SVGAGI. CDR3 size: 13 residues. V was pared by 7 bases and J by 5 bases, with 6 bases of the junction left unmatched. The CDR3: CASNSGGGETQYF. CDR3 sequence (DNA): TGTGCCAGCAACTCAGGGGGCGGGGAGACCCAGTACTTC.

The rearrangement joins TRBV6-5 to TRBJ1-1; D might be TRBD1 (5 bases). The ends were cut back, 2 bases at V and 4 bases at J, with 14 bases in the middle. Germline loops: CDR1 MNHEY, CDR2 SVGAGI. The CDR3 sequence is 15 residues long. The CDR3 here is CASSYGGIRGTEAFF. The CDR3 DNA reads TGTGCCAGCAGTTACGGGGGGATAAGGGGCACTGAAGCTTTCTTT.

This chain uses TRBV2 with TRBJ2-1, with D maybe TRBD2 (6 bases). The germline V and J ends were trimmed by 8 bases and 8 bases, with 19 bases remaining between them. The CDR3 spans 14 residues. CDR1 is SNHLY and CDR2 is FYNNEI in the germline V gene. In DNA, the CDR3 is TGTGCCAGCTCCTCCGGGAGTACTCTCTATGAGCAGTTCTTC. Residues: CASSSGSTLYEQFF. Full variable domain (outside the CDR3, taken from reference TRBV2 and TRBJ2-1): EPEVTQTPSHQVTQMGQEVILRCVPISNHLYFYWYRQILGQKVEFLVSFYNNEISEKSEIFDDQFSVERPDGSNFTLKIRSTKLEDSAMYFCASSSGSTLYEQFFGPGTRLTVL.

This chain joins TRBV29-1 and TRBJ2-2; a weak D match, TRBD1 (6 bases). Germline loops: CDR1 SQVTM, CDR2 ANQGSEA. V lost 3 bases, J lost 5 bases, and 7 bases lay in between. This CDR3 comprises 12 residues. The CDR3 spells CSVDTGTGELFF. CDR3 nucleotide sequence: TGCAGCGTTGACACAGGGACCGGGGAGCTGTTTTTT.

This clonotype appeared once. CDR3 sequence reads: CASTIGGGHVSGYTF. The CDR3, as DNA: TGTGCCAGCACAATTGGGGGGGGACACGTATCTGGCTACACCTTC. This chain uses TRBV28 with TRBJ1-2; the D gene is possibly TRBD1 (6 bases). Germline loops: CDR1 MDHEN, CDR2 SYDVKM. The CDR3 has 15 residues. V was trimmed by 7 bases and J by 7 bases, leaving 22 bases between them.

The chain couples TRBV6-6 to TRBJ2-7; 11 positions match TRBD2. Germline assignment: CDR1 MNHNY and CDR2 SVGAGI (reference sequence). The ends lost 7 bases at V and 1 base at J; junction bases unmatched: 9. The CDR3 is 16 residues long. In DNA form, the CDR3 reads TGTGCCAGCACACAAAGCCTAGCGGGAGGATCCTACGAGCAGTACTTC. It is translated as CASTQSLAGGSYEQYF.

This clonotype was observed once. V is TRBV27 and J is TRBJ1-6; D perhaps matches TRBD1 (5 bases). V gave up 3 bases and J gave up 8 bases, with 14 bases separating them. This CDR3 is built from 15 residues. Germline CDR1 reads MNHEY; CDR2 reads SMNVEV (reference sequence). CDR3: CASSFIGTADSPLHF. The CDR3, as DNA: TGTGCCAGCAGTTTTATCGGGACTGCGGATTCACCCCTCCACTTT.

V and J are TRBV7-9 and TRBJ2-3; TRBD2 might be the D (5 bases). CDR3 length: 16 amino acids. From germline, CDR1 is SEHNR and CDR2 FQNEAQ (reference sequence). Between the trimmed V and J ends, which lost 6 bases and 5 bases, there was a span of 21 bases. The CDR3 here is CASRPPLGKGLDTQYF. In DNA form, the CDR3 reads TGTGCCAGCAGACCCCCCCTCGGGAAGGGATTAGATACGCAGTATTTT.

This chain connects TRBV6-5 to TRBJ2-3; 8 bases agree with TRBD2. Germline V lookup: CDR1 MNHEY, CDR2 SVGAGI. V shed 6 bases and J 8 bases; nucleotides not matched to a gene: 13. The CDR3 totals 15 residues. This chain's CDR3 is CASRRSRIAGITQYF. CDR3 in DNA: TGTGCCAGCAGGCGCTCGAGGATAGCGGGGATTACGCAGTATTTT.

The V and J genes are TRBV2 and TRBJ1-1; D uncertain. Germline V gene lookup returns CDR1 SNHLY and CDR2 FYNNEI. The CDR3 extends over 15 amino acids. V shed 8 bases and J shed 0 bases, with 16 bases lying between them. The CDR3 nucleotides are TGTGCCAGCGCCGGGAGGGAACTCATGAACACTGAAGCTTTCTTT. Translated: CASAGRELMNTEAFF.

This chain joins TRBV6-2 or TRBV6-3 and TRBJ2-7, with 10 bases that match TRBD1. The CDR3 runs to 15 residues. J lost 6 bases, V lost 4 bases, and 9 bases had no gene match. CDR1 is MNHEY and CDR2 is SVGEGT in the germline V gene. For the CDR3, the DNA is TGTGCCAGCAGTTCCACCAGGGACAGGGGCAGCGAGCAGTACTTC. This sequence encodes CASSSTRDRGSEQYF.

The chain recombines TRBV7-2 with TRBJ1-2; D is unclear. The CDR3 length is 11 residues. Deletions cut 5 bases from V and 8 bases from J, with 9 bases between. Germline CDR1 and CDR2: SGHTA and FQGNSA. CDR3 protein: CASSAIVGYTF. The DNA of the CDR3 is TGTGCCAGCAGCGCCATCGTCGGCTACACCTTC.

Note on this clonotype: At one end the junction does not follow the germline gene, possibly because of a read error. The chain is built from TRBV20-1 and TRBJ2-2, with D possibly TRBD2 on 5 matching bases. The germline gives CDR1 DFQATT, CDR2 SNEGSKA (reference sequence). The CDR3 consists of 13 residues. In nucleotides, the CDR3 is TGCAGTACTAGAGGACCCAGAACCGGGGAGCTGTTTTTT. It is translated as CSTRGPRTGELFF.

The chain is built from TRBV7-9 and TRBJ2-7; 8 nucleotides line up with TRBD1. V lost 0 bases and J lost 2; bases outside the gene matches: 9. The CDR3 has 17 amino acids. The germline V gene encodes CDR1 SEHNR and CDR2 FQNEAQ (reference sequence). The CDR3 is CASSLAQGRGPTYEQYF. DNA of the CDR3: TGTGCCAGCAGCTTAGCCCAGGGCAGGGGGCCAACCTACGAGCAGTACTTC.

This sequence joins TRBV6-6 and TRBJ2-5, with D unclear. CDR3 length: 15 residues. Trimming took 6 bases from V and 5 from J, leaving 19 bases between them. Germline CDR1 is MNHNY and CDR2 is SVGAGI (reference sequence). CDR3 coding DNA: TGTGCCAGCAGCACCCCGGGTCACCAACTGGAGACCCAGTACTTC. As protein: CASSTPGHQLETQYF.